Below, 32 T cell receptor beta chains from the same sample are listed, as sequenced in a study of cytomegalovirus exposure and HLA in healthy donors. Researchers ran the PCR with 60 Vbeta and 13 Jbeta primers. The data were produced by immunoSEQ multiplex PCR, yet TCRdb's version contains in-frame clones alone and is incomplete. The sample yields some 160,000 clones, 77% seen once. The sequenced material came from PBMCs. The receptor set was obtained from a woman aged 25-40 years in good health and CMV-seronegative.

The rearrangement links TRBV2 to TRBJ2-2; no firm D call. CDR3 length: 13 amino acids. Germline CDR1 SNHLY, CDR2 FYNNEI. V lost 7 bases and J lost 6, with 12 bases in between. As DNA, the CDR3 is TGTGCCAGCATGAGTCTAGGCCCCGGGGAGCTGTTTTTT. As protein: CASMSLGPGELFF.

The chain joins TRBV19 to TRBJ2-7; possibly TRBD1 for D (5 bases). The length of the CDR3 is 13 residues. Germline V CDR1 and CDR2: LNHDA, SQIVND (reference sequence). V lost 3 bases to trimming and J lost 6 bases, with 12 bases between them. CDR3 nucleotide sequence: TGTGCCAGTAGTATCACCAGGGTTGGCGAGCAGTACTTC. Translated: CASSITRVGEQYF.

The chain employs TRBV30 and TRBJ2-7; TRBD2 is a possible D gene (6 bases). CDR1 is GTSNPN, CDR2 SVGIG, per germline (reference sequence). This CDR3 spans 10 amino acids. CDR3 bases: TGTTGGCAGGACTACTACGAGCAGTACTTC. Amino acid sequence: CWQDYYEQYF.

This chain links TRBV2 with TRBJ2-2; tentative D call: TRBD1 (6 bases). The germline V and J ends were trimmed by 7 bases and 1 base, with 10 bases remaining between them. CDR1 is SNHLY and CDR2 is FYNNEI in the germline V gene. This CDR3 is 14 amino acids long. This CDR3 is CASIRTVNTGELFF. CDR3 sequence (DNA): TGTGCCAGCATAAGGACAGTGAACACCGGGGAGCTGTTTTTT.

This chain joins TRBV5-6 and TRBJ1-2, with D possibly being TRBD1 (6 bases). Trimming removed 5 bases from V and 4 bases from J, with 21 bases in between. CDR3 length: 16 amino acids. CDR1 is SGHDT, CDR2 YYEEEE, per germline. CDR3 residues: CASSSLLKTGSYGYTF. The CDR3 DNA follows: TGTGCCAGCAGTTCCCTCCTTAAGACAGGATCCTATGGCTACACCTTC. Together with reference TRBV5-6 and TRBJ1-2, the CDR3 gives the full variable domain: DAGVTQSPTHLIKTRGQQVTLRCSPKSGHDTVSWYQQALGQGPQFIFQYYEEEERQRGNFPDRFSGHQFPNYSSELNVNALLLGDSALYLCASSSLLKTGSYGYTFGSGTRLTVV.

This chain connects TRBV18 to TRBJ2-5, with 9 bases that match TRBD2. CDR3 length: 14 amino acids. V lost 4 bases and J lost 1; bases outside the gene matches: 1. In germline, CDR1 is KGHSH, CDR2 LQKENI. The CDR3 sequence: CASSLAGAQETQYF. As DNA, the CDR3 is TGTGCCAGCTCACTAGCGGGGGCCCAAGAGACCCAGTACTTC.

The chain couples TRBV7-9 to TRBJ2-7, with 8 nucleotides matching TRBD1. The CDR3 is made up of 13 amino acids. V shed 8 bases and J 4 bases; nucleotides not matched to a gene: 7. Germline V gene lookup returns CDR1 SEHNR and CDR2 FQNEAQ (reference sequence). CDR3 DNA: TGTGCCAGCGGGGCAGGGGGCCTGTACGAGCAGTACTTC. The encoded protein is CASGAGGLYEQYF.

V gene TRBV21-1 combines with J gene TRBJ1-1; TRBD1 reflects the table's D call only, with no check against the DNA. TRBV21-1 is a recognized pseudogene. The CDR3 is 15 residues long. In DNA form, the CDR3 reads TGTGCCAGCAGCAAGAGGGGGAAGACGAACACTGAAGCTTTCTTT. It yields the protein CASSKRGKTNTEAFF.

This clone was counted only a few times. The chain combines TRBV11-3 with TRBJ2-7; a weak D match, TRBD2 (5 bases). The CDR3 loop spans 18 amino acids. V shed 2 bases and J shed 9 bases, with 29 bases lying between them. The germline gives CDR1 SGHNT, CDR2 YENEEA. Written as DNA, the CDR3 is TGTGCCAGCAGCTTAACCCTATTCATCGGAGGCCGCCGCACGACGCAGTACTTC. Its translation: CASSLTLFIGGRRTTQYF.

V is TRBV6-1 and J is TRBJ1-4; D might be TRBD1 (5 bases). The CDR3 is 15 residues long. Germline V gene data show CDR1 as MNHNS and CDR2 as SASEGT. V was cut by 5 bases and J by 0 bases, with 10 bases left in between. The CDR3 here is CASSWQGSTNEKLFF. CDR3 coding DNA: TGTGCCAGCAGTTGGCAGGGTTCAACTAATGAAAAACTGTTTTTT.

CDR3 sequence: CASSPERPQPQHF. In DNA, the CDR3 is TGTGCCAGCTCACCCGAGCGTCCGCAGCCCCAGCATTTT. The V and J genes are TRBV18 and TRBJ1-5, with D unresolved. V lost 3 bases and J lost 7, with 10 bases in between. The CDR3 runs 13 residues. Germline V gives CDR1 KGHSH, CDR2 LQKENI.

This CDR3 reads CASSVTGIHYEQYF. DNA for the CDR3: TGTGCCAGCAGTGTGACGGGTATTCACTACGAGCAGTACTTC. V is TRBV6-1 and J is TRBJ2-7, with D hard to call. The V and J ends lost 4 bases and 3 bases respectively, with 13 bases between them. This CDR3 comprises 14 residues. Germline CDR1 is MNHNS and CDR2 is SASEGT.

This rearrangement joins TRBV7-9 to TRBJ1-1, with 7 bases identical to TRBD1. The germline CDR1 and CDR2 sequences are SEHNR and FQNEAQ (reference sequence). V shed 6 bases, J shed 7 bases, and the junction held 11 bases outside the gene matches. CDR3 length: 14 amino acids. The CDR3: CASRTPEGGGEAFF. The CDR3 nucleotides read TGTGCCAGCAGAACCCCAGAAGGGGGCGGTGAAGCTTTCTTT.

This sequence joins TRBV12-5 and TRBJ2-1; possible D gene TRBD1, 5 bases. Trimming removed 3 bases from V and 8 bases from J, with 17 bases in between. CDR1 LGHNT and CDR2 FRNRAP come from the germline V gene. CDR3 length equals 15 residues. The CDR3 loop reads CASGFSQGGIYEQFF. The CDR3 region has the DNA TGTGCTAGTGGTTTTAGTCAGGGCGGTATCTATGAGCAGTTCTTC.

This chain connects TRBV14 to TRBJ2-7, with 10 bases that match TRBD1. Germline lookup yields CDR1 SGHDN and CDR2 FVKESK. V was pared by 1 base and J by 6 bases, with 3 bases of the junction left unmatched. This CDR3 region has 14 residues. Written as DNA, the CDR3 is TGTGCCAGCAGCCAAGCCGGGACAGGGGCCGAGCAGTACTTC. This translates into CASSQAGTGAEQYF.

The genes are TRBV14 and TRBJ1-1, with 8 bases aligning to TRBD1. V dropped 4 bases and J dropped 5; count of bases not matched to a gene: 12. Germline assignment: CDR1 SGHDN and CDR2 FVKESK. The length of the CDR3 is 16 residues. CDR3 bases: TGTGCCAGCAGCCCATTTGGAACAGGGGGAAGGACTGAAGCTTTCTTT. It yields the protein CASSPFGTGGRTEAFF.

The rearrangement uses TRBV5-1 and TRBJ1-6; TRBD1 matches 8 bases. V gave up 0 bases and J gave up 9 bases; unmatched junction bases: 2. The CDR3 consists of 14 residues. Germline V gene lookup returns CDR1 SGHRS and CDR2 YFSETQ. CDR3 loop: CASSLVGTGSPLHF. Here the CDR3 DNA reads TGCGCCAGCAGCTTGGTCGGGACAGGTTCACCCCTCCACTTT.

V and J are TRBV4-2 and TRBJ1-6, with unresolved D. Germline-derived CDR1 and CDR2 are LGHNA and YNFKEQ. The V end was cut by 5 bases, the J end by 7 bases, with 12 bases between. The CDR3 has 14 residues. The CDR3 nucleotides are TGTGCCAGCAGCGCGGGAGTGCTGAATTCACCCCTCCACTTT. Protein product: CASSAGVLNSPLHF.

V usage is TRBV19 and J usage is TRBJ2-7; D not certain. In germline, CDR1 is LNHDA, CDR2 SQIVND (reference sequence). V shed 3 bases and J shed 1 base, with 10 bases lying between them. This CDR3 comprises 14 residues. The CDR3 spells CASSIWASSYEQYF. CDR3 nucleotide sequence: TGTGCCAGTAGTATCTGGGCCTCTTCCTACGAGCAGTACTTC.

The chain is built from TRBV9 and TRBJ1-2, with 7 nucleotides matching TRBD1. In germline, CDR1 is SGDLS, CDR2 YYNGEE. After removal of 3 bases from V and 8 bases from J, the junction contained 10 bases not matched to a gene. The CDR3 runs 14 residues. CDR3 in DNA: TGTGCCAGCAGCGACCACAGGGGTAAAGGGGGCTACACCTTC. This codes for CASSDHRGKGGYTF.

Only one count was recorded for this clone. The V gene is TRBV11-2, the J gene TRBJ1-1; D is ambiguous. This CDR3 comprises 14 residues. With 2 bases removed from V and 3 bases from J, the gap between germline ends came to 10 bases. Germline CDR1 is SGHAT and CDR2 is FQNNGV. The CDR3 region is CASSLFQRDTEAFF. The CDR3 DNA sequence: TGTGCCAGCAGCTTATTTCAGAGGGACACTGAAGCTTTCTTT.

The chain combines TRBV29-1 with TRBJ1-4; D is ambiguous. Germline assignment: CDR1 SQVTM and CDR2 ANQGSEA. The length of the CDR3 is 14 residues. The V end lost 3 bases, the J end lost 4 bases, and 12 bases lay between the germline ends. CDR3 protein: CSVDDGSNNEKLFF. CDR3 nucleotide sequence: TGCAGCGTTGACGACGGGAGCAATAATGAAAAACTGTTTTTT.

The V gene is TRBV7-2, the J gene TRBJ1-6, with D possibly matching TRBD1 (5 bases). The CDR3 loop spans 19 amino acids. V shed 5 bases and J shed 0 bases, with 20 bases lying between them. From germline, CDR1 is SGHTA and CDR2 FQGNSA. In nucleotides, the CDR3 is TGTGCCAGCAGCCTAGAAGGGGTGCTCATATACTCCTATAATTCACCCCTCCACTTT. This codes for CASSLEGVLIYSYNSPLHF.

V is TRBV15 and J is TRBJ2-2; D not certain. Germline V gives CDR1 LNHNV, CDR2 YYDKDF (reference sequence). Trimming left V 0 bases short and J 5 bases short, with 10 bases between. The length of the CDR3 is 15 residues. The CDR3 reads CATSRDRGGTGELFF. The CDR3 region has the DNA TGTGCCACCAGCAGAGATAGAGGCGGAACCGGGGAGCTGTTTTTT.

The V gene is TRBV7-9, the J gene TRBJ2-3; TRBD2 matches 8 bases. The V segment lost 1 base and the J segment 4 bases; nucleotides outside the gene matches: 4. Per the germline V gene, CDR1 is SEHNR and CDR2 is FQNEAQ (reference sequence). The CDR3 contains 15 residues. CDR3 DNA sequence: TGTGCCAGCAGCTTAGTGGCGGGGGGCGCAGATACGCAGTATTTT. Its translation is CASSLVAGGADTQYF. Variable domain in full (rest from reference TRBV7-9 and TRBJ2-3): DTGVSQNPRHKITKRGQNVTFRCDPISEHNRLYWYRQTLGQGPEFLTYFQNEAQLEKSRLLSDRFSAERPKGSFSTLEIQRTEQGDSAMYLCASSLVAGGADTQYFGPGTRLTVL.

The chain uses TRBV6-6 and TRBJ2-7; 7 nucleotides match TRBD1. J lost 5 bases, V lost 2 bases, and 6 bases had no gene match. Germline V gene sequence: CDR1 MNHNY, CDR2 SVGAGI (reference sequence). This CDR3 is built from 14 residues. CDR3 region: CASSYMGQPHEQYF. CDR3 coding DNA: TGTGCCAGCAGTTACATGGGACAGCCTCACGAGCAGTACTTC.

The chain's CDR3 is CASSSPKTGGWEQYF. CDR3 sequence (DNA): TGTGCCAGCAGCTCCCCAAAGACAGGGGGATGGGAGCAGTACTTC. The J gene is TRBJ2-7, the V gene TRBV7-2; 9 positions match TRBD1. Trimming removed 4 bases from V and 7 bases from J; junction bases left unmatched: 11. The CDR3 has 15 residues. Germline lookup yields CDR1 SGHTA and CDR2 FQGNSA.

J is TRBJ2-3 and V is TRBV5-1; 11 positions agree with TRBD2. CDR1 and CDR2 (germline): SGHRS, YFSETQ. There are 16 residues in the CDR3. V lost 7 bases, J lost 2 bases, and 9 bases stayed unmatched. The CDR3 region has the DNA TGCGCCAGCGGTGGGGTGACTAGCGGGGTCACAGATACGCAGTATTTT. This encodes CASGGVTSGVTDTQYF.

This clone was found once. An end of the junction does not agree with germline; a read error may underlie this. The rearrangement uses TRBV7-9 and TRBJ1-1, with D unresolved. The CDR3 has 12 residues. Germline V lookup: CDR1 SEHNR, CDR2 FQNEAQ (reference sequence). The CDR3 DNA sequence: TGTGCCAGCAGCTTAGACTCGATTGGTGGGCTCTTT. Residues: CASSLDSIGGLF.

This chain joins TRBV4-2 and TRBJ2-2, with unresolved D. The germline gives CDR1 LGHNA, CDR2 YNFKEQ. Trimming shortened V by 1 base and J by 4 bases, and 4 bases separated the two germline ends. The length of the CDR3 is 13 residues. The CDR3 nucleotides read TGTGCCAGCAGCCAAGTTATCACCGGGGAGCTGTTTTTT. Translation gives CASSQVITGELFF.

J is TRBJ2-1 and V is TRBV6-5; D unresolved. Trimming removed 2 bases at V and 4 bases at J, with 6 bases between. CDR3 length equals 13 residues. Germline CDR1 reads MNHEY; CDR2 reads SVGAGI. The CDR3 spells CASSYDWYNEQFF. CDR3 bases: TGTGCCAGCAGTTACGACTGGTACAATGAGCAGTTCTTC.

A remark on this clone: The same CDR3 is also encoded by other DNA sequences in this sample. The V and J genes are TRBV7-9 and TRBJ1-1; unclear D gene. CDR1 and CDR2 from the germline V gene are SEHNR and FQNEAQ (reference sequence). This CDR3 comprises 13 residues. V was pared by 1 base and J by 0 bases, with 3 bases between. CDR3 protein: CASSLDMNTEAFF. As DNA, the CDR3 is TGTGCCAGCAGCTTAGACATGAACACTGAAGCTTTCTTT.